The sequence of this T cell receptor (beta chain) was determined in a study of CD4+ T cells in melanoma. This clone is deemed medium-sized. As yet, its antigen is unknown. The protocol was immunoSEQ multiplex PCR, while the TCRdb copy is restricted to in-frame clones and leaves out a portion. The table lists around 9,500 clones, 70% to 80% of them singletons. Germline CDR1 and CDR2: SEHNR and FQNEAQ (reference sequence). Trimming left V 4 bases short and J 4 bases short, with 13 bases between. The length of the CDR3 is 14 residues. Study-level points and caveats: A reported correlation linked neoantigen-specific CD4+ T cells to CD8+, macrophage and B cell function. Diverse differentiation states were reported for melanoma neoantigen-specific CD4+ T cells.

Sequencing was done on a sample of tumor tissue. The TCR comes from a human donor with melanoma. V is TRBV7-9 and J is TRBJ2-5; TRBD2 is a possible D gene (6 bases). CDR3 residues: CASSWGTGTETQYF. The CDR3 DNA sequence: TGTGCCAGCAGCTGGGGGACTGGAACAGAGACCCAGTACTTC.